This TCR beta chain was found in a study of early stage breast cancer tumors (dated by TCRdb to about 2017). About the study as a whole: Of the approximately 15 invasive breast tumors, some twelve were found to be estrogen receptor-positive, progesterone receptor-positive and HER2-negative. Of the approximately twelve ER+/PR+/HER2- tumors, eight were classified as invasive ductal carcinomas and four as invasive lobular carcinomas. The average read coverage per sample was around 10-fold. A total of 2 million to 3 million templates, representing about 1.1 million unique clonotypes, were detected across all samples.

The germline V gene (reference sequence) sets CDR1 to MNHEY and CDR2 to SMNVEV. The CDR3 measures 14 amino acids from cysteine to phenylalanine. Of the read, only the CDR3 DNA is kept; its 42 bases are in frame from base 1. At the junction V is shortened by 2 bases and J by 0 bases, with 7 bases in between. General conclusions and limits of the study: Approximately 2.5-fold higher T cell density and higher clonality were observed in tumors than in adjacent normal breast tissue. Enriched TCRB sequences shared across patients were mostly commonly generated sequences, unlikely to play an important role in the tumor microenvironment. Chain pairing and functional markers such as CD4, CD8 and FOXP3 were not captured by bulk genomic DNA sequencing of unsorted cells. Because the cohort was small, a breakdown by tumor subtype could not be done. Repertoires from blood resembled normal breast more closely than tumor, and using blood as a reference for each tissue separated tumor from normal in about 90% of the 16 patients.

Every sample was amplified as two independent genomic DNA replicates, using 0.5 ug for blood and about 1.4 ug for tumor or normal breast. TCRB sequencing of genomic DNA was carried out with the ImmunoSeq Intro kit according to the manufacturer's instructions. Multiplex PCR ran around 30 cycles with proprietary primers and spike-in control sequences for absolute quantification. An 87-bp fragment spanning the CDR3 and flanking V and J genes was sequenced with single-end 150-bp reads. Seven samples, each with two replicates, were multiplexed per lane of an Illumina MiSeq using version 3.0 chemistry. In the paper's pipeline: Raw data were processed with the vendor's proprietary pipeline, and both replicates were merged into a single result per sample. Productive rearrangements sharing the V-gene family, CDR3 amino acid sequence and J-gene segment were defined as clonotypes. To compute clonality, the normalized Shannon entropy (Pielou evenness) of TCRB abundances was subtracted from 1. T cell density was estimated by dividing total templates by the number of input cells inferred from the DNA input amount. Recon was used with default parameters to estimate total repertoire diversity and clonality. A clonotype was considered tumor-enriched if its abundance in tumor exceeded 0.1% and was at least 32-fold higher than its abundance in normal breast. Held by TCRdb, this immuneACCESS table contains in-frame sequences only and omits some clones. Under half of the omission traces to an unresolved V gene where checked; the cause of the rest is unknown. V, J and clone size reflect that table, while D and trimming were determined from the DNA. The sample data list approximately 8,000 clones, and approximately 77% of these were observed just once. About 9% of the sample rests with the top ten.

In regard to this clone: Its antigen is currently not known. There are no base qualities to consult, and no much larger clone falls within one base.

Taken from around 2-4 cm away from the tumor, the adjacent normal breast tissue was rinsed with PBS and kept in prechilled RNAlater. Because normal breast tissue has high lipid content and low cell density, about 100-320 mg of normal breast tissue was often needed to obtain enough DNA. The study profiled bulk TCR beta-chain repertoires in matched peripheral blood, tumor and adjacent normal breast tissue taken from fewer than 20 patients with early-stage breast cancer. The Qiagen AllPrep DNA/RNA Mini kit was used for genomic DNA extraction. The V and J segments used are TRBV27 and TRBJ1-1, with no reliable assignment of the D segment. This TCR was sampled from a person aged 60 to 70 with breast cancer. The sample taken for sequencing was normal breast tissue next to the tumor. The CDR3 here reads CASSLQMMNTEAFF. The sequenced DNA: TGTGCCAGCAGTTTACAGATGATGAACACTGAAGCTTTCTTT.